The clone carrying this T cell receptor beta chain was observed a few times. Its matching antigen is unknown. The V gene lost 3 bases and the J gene lost 4 bases, with 12 bases spanning the gap. There are 14 residues in the CDR3. CDR1 is ENHRY, CDR2 SYGVKD, per germline. The data are from a study of blood T cells in healthy people across ages. Study-wide points: TCR beta diversity per million T cells fell roughly linearly with age. Across samples, TCR beta diversity tracked strongly with naive T cell percentage.

PCR was performed a second time for about 6 to 12 cycles using a sample-barcoded 5' primer and a J-beta primer mix. TCRdb passed the 5' RACE reads through MiXCR, listing each CDR3 protein once. The data contain about 1.6 million distinct CDR3 sequences, around 36% of them singletons. The chain has TRBV10-3 and TRBJ1-2; D call uncertain. The sequence was obtained from a woman in her twenties or thirties in good health. Source material: blood. Here the CDR3 reads CAISDLRAGYGYTF. Written as DNA, the CDR3 is TGTGCCATCAGTGATTTAAGGGCGGGCTATGGCTACACCTTC.